This TCR beta chain was sequenced during a study of early T cells in non-severe SARS-CoV-2 infection. The V end lost 6 bases, the J end lost 4 bases, and 13 bases lay between the germline ends. Germline assignment: CDR1 SGHNT and CDR2 YYREEE (reference sequence). This CDR3 spans 13 amino acids. Tagging with unique molecular identifiers was applied to individual cDNA molecules. One entry per CDR3 protein results from TCRdb running MiXCR on the 5' RACE reads. The sample lists 75,000 to 100,000 distinct CDR3 sequences, 13% to 15% occurring once. The chain joins TRBV5-4 to TRBJ1-2; D uncertain. Sequenced sample: whole blood. This sequence originates from an adult who was a healthcare worker with PCR-confirmed SARS-CoV-2 infection or an uninfected control (not recorded which). CDR3 residues: CASTSPGGYGYTF. CDR3 nucleotides: TGTGCCAGCACCTCCCCAGGAGGCTATGGCTACACCTTC.